This entry is about one T cell receptor (beta chain). These data belong to a study of blood T cell repertoires in COVID-19. Sequencing used immunoSEQ multiplex PCR; TCRdb keeps in-frame clones, though not all of them. This table has around 160,000 clones, roughly 90% appearing once. This CDR3 contains 18 residues. Cohort assignment relied on participant-reported clinical history. Sequencing was performed on PBMCs or T cells enriched from blood (not recorded which). This clonotype originated in a woman in her thirties with acute COVID-19. The rearrangement uses TRBV21-1 and TRBJ2-6; the table's TRBD2 call for D was not verified on the DNA. TRBV21-1 is assigned pseudogene status. The DNA of the CDR3 is TGTGCCAGCAACCCCGACTCGCGGGATTTTTCTGGGGCCAACGTCCTGACTTTC. As protein: CASNPDSRDFSGANVLTF.